The clone carrying this TCR beta chain was counted at least ten times. Its target is unknown. Quantitative barcoded 5'-RACE was used to prepare TCR beta libraries. Each CDR3 protein is one row after TCRdb ran MiXCR on the 5' RACE reads. The sample has about 210,000 distinct CDR3 sequences, 7% to 8% seen once; the top ten hold around 14%. These data originate in a study of CD8 T cells in ankylosing spondylitis. This CDR3 region has 15 residues. Deletions cut 6 bases from V and 0 bases from J, with 15 bases between. Germline lookup yields CDR1 DFQATT and CDR2 SNEGSKA (reference sequence). Whole-study results and caveats: Clones tied to disease were said to be significantly enriched in matched ankylosing spondylitis synovial fluid. Made up of under ten highly homologous variants, a TCR beta motif appeared characteristic of ankylosing spondylitis blood. There were earlier reports of some motif variants in reactive arthritis synovial fluid and blood.

Input material: blood, either unsorted or a sorted T cell fraction (not recorded which). The chain recombines TRBV20-1 with TRBJ2-1; maybe TRBD2 (6 bases). The clonotype comes from a male donor with ankylosing spondylitis. The CDR3 region has the DNA TGCAGTGCGACTGGACTACTCGGCTCCTACAATGAGCAGTTCTTC. Translating it yields CSATGLLGSYNEQFF.